This TCR beta chain was observed in a study of PD-L1 blockade in urothelial cancer. Across the study: Patients took up atezolizumab at some point between 2012 and 2014 at 1,200 mg intravenously every 3 weeks. Male patients with bladder-origin urothelial cancer numbered about 90% of the 29. The patients had undergone anywhere from 0 to 3 prior chemotherapy regimens.

A word on this clone: What it binds is not known.

Only in-frame clones appear in the TCRdb table, and some are missing; sequencing was by immunoSEQ multiplex PCR. Here the sample spans some 110,000 clones, approximately 90% being singletons. Trimming shortened V by 8 bases and J by 5 bases, and 12 bases separated the two germline ends. There are 12 residues in the CDR3. CDR1 is ENHRY and CDR2 is SYGVKD in the germline V gene. Study findings and constraints: Stronger expansion of tumor-associated clones in blood at 3 weeks distinguished durable-benefit patients.

The time point is: peripheral blood 6 weeks after treatment start. This sample comprised PBMCs, obtained around atezolizumab (anti-PD-L1) treatment. The receptor comes from a man aged 60 to 69 with urothelial cancer. This sequence joins TRBV10-3 and TRBJ1-1; no clear D. This CDR3 is CAIWPGGTEAFF. As DNA, the CDR3 is TGTGCCATCTGGCCTGGAGGGACTGAAGCTTTCTTT.